The 10 T cell receptor beta chains reported below all come from one sample, sequenced in a study of T-cell reconstitution after alpha-beta-depleted transplantation in children. The library targeted TCRbeta and was prepared with unique molecular identifiers. One entry per CDR3 protein, called by TCRdb with MiXCR from the PCR reads. This sample has nearly 9,500 distinct CDR3 sequences, with approximately 15% found just once. The sequences come from PBMCs, mostly from graft donor cells, collected 60 days after TCRalphabeta/CD19-depleted stem cell transplant. These receptor sequences come from a male patient between 5 and 17 years old who had a stem cell transplant for acute lymphoblastic leukemia, so the T cells may come from the graft donor.

This clonotype was counted once. The rearrangement links TRBV10-3 to TRBJ1-2, with TRBD1 matching 12 bases. The V segment lost 6 bases and the J segment 7 bases; nucleotides outside the gene matches: 9. This CDR3 region has 15 residues. CDR1 is ENHRY, CDR2 SYGVKD, per germline. The CDR3 DNA sequence: TGTGCCATCAGCTCCGGGACAGGGGGCGAAGGTGGCTACACCTTC. This gives the protein CAISSGTGGEGGYTF.

This clonotype has a count of ten or more. J is TRBJ2-1 and V is TRBV25-1, with D perhaps being TRBD1 or TRBD2 (7 bases each). Germline V gene lookup returns CDR1 MGHDK and CDR2 SYGVNS. This CDR3 has 13 residues. This CDR3 reads CAAGGGTYNEQFF. In nucleotides, the CDR3 is TGTGCAGCAGGGGGGGGAACCTACAATGAGCAGTTCTTC.

This clonotype was detected many times. The rearrangement uses TRBV5-1 and TRBJ1-2, with D unclear. This CDR3 comprises 13 residues. V was cut by 1 base and J by 3 bases, with 7 bases left in between. The germline V gene encodes CDR1 SGHRS and CDR2 YFSETQ. The CDR3 loop is CASSLNFDYGYTF. The CDR3 DNA reads as TGCGCCAGCAGCTTGAATTTCGACTATGGCTACACCTTC. Based on the CDR3 plus reference TRBV5-1 and TRBJ1-2, the full variable domain is KAGVTQTPRYLIKTRGQQVTLSCSPISGHRSVSWYQQTPGQGLQFLFEYFSETQRNKGNFPGRFSGRQFSNSRSEMNVSTLELGDSALYLCASSLNFDYGYTFGSGTRLTVV.

This clonotype was seen repeatedly, ten times or more. This chain joins TRBV18 and TRBJ2-1; D is possibly TRBD2 (6 bases). V shed 2 bases and J shed 6 bases, with 23 bases lying between them. This CDR3 spans 18 amino acids. Germline V lookup: CDR1 KGHSH, CDR2 LQKENI. Here the CDR3 reads CASSPGVQAGTMGNEQFF. The CDR3 coding sequence is TGTGCCAGCTCACCAGGCGTACAGGCGGGGACGATGGGCAATGAGCAGTTCTTC.

CDR3 DNA: TGTGCCAGGGGCCCCCGGGACTTGAACTATGGCTACACCTTC. Translation gives CARGPRDLNYGYTF. The chain carries TRBV13 and TRBJ1-2, with D possibly TRBD1 on 5 matching bases. Per germline, CDR1 PRHDT and CDR2 FYEKMQ (reference sequence). Trimming pared 9 bases from V and 2 bases from J, leaving 16 bases between. This CDR3 region has 14 residues.

The V and J genes are TRBV29-1 and TRBJ2-1; tentative D call: TRBD2 (5 bases). Trimming took 8 bases from V and 4 from J, leaving 15 bases between them. The CDR3 loop spans 13 amino acids. Germline loops: CDR1 SQVTM, CDR2 ANQGSEA. The CDR3 nucleotides read TGCAGCTCCTCAGACGGGGAGTACAATGAGCAGTTCTTC. Residues: CSSSDGEYNEQFF.

In this sample, this clonotype turned up many times. The chain links TRBV7-2 to TRBJ2-1, with 7 nucleotides matching TRBD1. V trimming: 5 bases; J trimming: 5 bases; junction bases outside the gene matches: 9. The CDR3 runs 15 residues. CDR1 and CDR2 (germline): SGHTA, FQGNSA. The chain's CDR3 is CASSLGGRGNNEQFF. CDR3 sequence (DNA): TGTGCCAGCAGCCTTGGGGGCAGGGGGAACAATGAGCAGTTCTTC.

Points on this clonotype: A much larger clone sits a single nucleotide away, making a read error possible. J is TRBJ2-7 and V is TRBV5-1; D assignment may be TRBD1 or TRBD2 (6 bases each). CDR1 and CDR2 (germline): SGHRS, YFSETQ. V lost 0 bases, J lost 6 bases, and 22 bases lay in between. This CDR3 has 17 residues. The CDR3 nucleotides read TGCGCCAGCAGCTTGGCCAATTGGGGGGCAGAGAGTATCGAGCAGTACTTC. Its translation: CASSLANWGAESIEQYF.

The sample holds many counts of this clonotype. The chain carries TRBV7-9 and TRBJ2-5, with no clear D. Germline assignment: CDR1 SEHNR and CDR2 FQNEAQ (reference sequence). The CDR3 has 12 residues. With 7 bases removed from V and 5 bases from J, the gap between germline ends came to 11 bases. DNA of the CDR3: TGTGCCAGCACCCTTAATAGTGAGACCCAGTACTTC. Amino acids: CASTLNSETQYF.

This clonotype was counted many times. V gene TRBV4-2 combines with J gene TRBJ1-2; 7 bases fit TRBD1. The V and J ends lost 4 bases and 4 bases, in that order; junction bases with no gene match: 6. CDR3 length equals 14 residues. The germline V gene encodes CDR1 LGHNA and CDR2 YNFKEQ. The CDR3 DNA reads TGTGCCAGCAGCCTACAGGGGCTGGGCTATGGCTACACCTTC. Its protein product is CASSLQGLGYGYTF.